This T cell receptor (beta chain) was obtained from a study of control samples from healthy donors and cancer patients. CDR1 is KGHDR and CDR2 is SFDVKD in the germline V gene. This CDR3 is 15 amino acids long. V shed 4 bases and J 3 bases; nucleotides not matched to a gene: 5. Profiled with immunoSEQ multiplex PCR; TCRdb holds only in-frame clones, not every one. The profile covers roughly 47,000 clones, with about 90% appearing a single time and 10% to 13% taken by the ten largest. This chain connects TRBV24-1 to TRBJ2-3; the match to TRBD1 covers 8 bases. The sample was PBMCs. The clonotype comes from a woman aged 55-69 years with lung cancer. CDR3 loop: CATSDLRGRTDTQYF. CDR3 DNA sequence: TGTGCCACCAGTGACCTCAGGGGGCGAACAGATACGCAGTATTTT.